The 24 T cell receptor beta chains below come from one sample, sequenced in a study of blood T cell repertoires in COVID-19. This table comes from immunoSEQ multiplex PCR, and its TCRdb copy is limited to in-frame clones, with some not included. The repertoire holds 200,000 to 250,000 clones, with roughly four fifths as singletons. Sample: PBMCs or T cells enriched from blood (not recorded which). The receptors originated from a woman in her thirties or forties with acute COVID-19.

The chain links TRBV6-2 or TRBV6-3 to TRBJ2-3, with no clear D. This CDR3 region has 14 residues. Germline V gene sequence: CDR1 MNHEY, CDR2 SVGEGT. V gave up 2 bases and J gave up 1 base, with 7 bases separating them. Here the CDR3 reads CASSYILGTDTQYF. In DNA, the CDR3 is TGTGCCAGCAGTTACATCCTCGGCACAGATACGCAGTATTTT.

The rearrangement joins TRBV6-5 to TRBJ2-1; 14 bases are shared with TRBD2. With 9 bases clipped from V and 9 bases from J, the junction kept 10 bases outside the gene matches. The length of the CDR3 is 15 residues. Germline CDR1 reads MNHEY; CDR2 reads SVGAGI. DNA of the CDR3: TGTGCCAGTACGGCGGGACTAGCGGGAGTCAGTGAGCAGTTCTTC. The encoded protein is CASTAGLAGVSEQFF.

The chain joins TRBV3-1 (or the pseudogene TRBV3-2) to TRBJ2-3; TRBD2 is a possible D gene (6 bases). Trimming stripped 0 bases from V and 2 bases from J, with 21 bases between. CDR3 length equals 19 residues. CDR1 is LGHDT and CDR2 is YNNKEL in the germline V gene (reference sequence). The CDR3 spells CASSQDIPSLSGNTDTQYF. In DNA form, the CDR3 reads TGTGCCAGCAGCCAAGATATACCGTCGCTTAGCGGTAACACAGATACGCAGTATTTT.

The chain combines TRBV4-3 with TRBJ1-1, with 8 nucleotides matching TRBD1. This CDR3 contains 15 residues. V lost 4 bases to trimming and J lost 6 bases; unmatched junction nucleotides: 10. From germline, CDR1 is LGHNA and CDR2 YSLEER. The CDR3 nucleotides read TGCGCCAGCAGCCTAAGCAGACAGGGGCCAGCTGAAGCTTTCTTT. As protein: CASSLSRQGPAEAFF.

This clone has more than one count but fewer than ten. V gene TRBV25-1 combines with J gene TRBJ2-2; possible D gene TRBD1, 5 bases. Germline-derived CDR1 and CDR2 are MGHDK and SYGVNS. The CDR3 is 17 amino acids. Trimming took 0 bases from V and 7 from J, leaving 18 bases between them. The CDR3 loop is CASSEYLDTPTGGELFF. In DNA, the CDR3 is TGTGCCAGCAGTGAATATCTGGACACTCCGACCGGCGGGGAGCTGTTTTTT.

This sequence joins TRBV7-9 and TRBJ1-6, with 8 bases identical to TRBD1. Germline-derived CDR1 and CDR2 are SEHNR and FQNEAQ (reference sequence). V shed 5 bases and J 6 bases; nucleotides not matched to a gene: 6. There are 15 residues in the CDR3. CDR3 DNA sequence: TGTGCCAGCAGCCAAGCCAGGGGGCTTAATTCACCCCTCCACTTT. This encodes CASSQARGLNSPLHF.

This sequence joins TRBV12-3 or TRBV12-4 and TRBJ1-5; 8 bases agree with TRBD1. V was pared by 6 bases and J by 6 bases, with 4 bases of the junction left unmatched. The CDR3 length is 13 residues. The DNA for the CDR3 is TGTGCCAGCAGCCTGGGACAGGTTCAGCCCCAGCATTTT. Amino acid sequence: CASSLGQVQPQHF.

The rearrangement uses TRBV5-1 and TRBJ2-1, with TRBD2 matching 8 bases. The CDR3 has 15 residues. Germline V lookup: CDR1 SGHRS, CDR2 YFSETQ. The trim removed 0 bases at V and 8 bases at J, leaving 7 bases unmatched. The CDR3 nucleotides read TGCGCCAGCAGCTTGGCGGCGGGAGGCGAATATGAGCAGTTCTTC. Its translation is CASSLAAGGEYEQFF.

The V call is TRBV2, the J call TRBJ2-5, with D uncertain. CDR3 length: 13 amino acids. Germline V CDR1 and CDR2: SNHLY, FYNNEI. Trimming shortened V by 6 bases and J by 2 bases, and 10 bases separated the two germline ends. CDR3 DNA sequence: TGTGCCAGCAGCTTGGGCCGGCAAGAGACCCAGTACTTC. Translating it yields CASSLGRQETQYF.

This clone was seen a single time. The J gene is TRBJ2-1, the V gene TRBV15, with TRBD2 matching 13 bases. Looked up from germline, CDR1 is LNHNV and CDR2 is YYDKDF (reference sequence). After removal of 11 bases from V and 6 bases from J, the junction contained 7 bases not matched to a gene. The CDR3 has 14 residues. CDR3 sequence: CAAGGTSGTNEQFF. In DNA, the CDR3 is TGTGCCGCGGGGGGGACTAGCGGGACCAATGAGCAGTTCTTC.

J is TRBJ2-5 and V is TRBV2; D perhaps matches TRBD2 (7 bases). This CDR3 has 15 residues. Trimming shortened V by 5 bases and J by 4 bases, and 17 bases separated the two germline ends. CDR1 is SNHLY and CDR2 is FYNNEI in the germline V gene. The CDR3 DNA sequence: TGTGCCAGCAGTTCGGGGGGAGGGGGAGGAGAGACCCAGTACTTC. The encoded protein is CASSSGGGGGETQYF.

This clone appeared a few times. V gene TRBV7-8 combines with J gene TRBJ1-6, with D tentatively TRBD1 (5 bases). The CDR3 runs to 15 residues. V lost 2 bases to trimming and J lost 7 bases, with 12 bases between them. Germline lookup yields CDR1 SGHVS and CDR2 FQNEAQ. CDR3 residues: CASSLTIPGNSPLHF. The CDR3 DNA follows: TGTGCCAGCAGCTTAACGATTCCAGGGAATTCACCCCTCCACTTT.

The rearrangement joins TRBV2 to TRBJ1-6; D is possibly TRBD1 (5 bases). Germline V gene lookup returns CDR1 SNHLY and CDR2 FYNNEI. V gave up 6 bases and J gave up 7 bases, with 13 bases separating them. The CDR3 consists of 14 residues. CDR3 residues: CASSLDSVNSPLHF. CDR3 nucleotides: TGTGCCAGCAGCTTAGACAGCGTCAATTCACCCCTCCACTTT.

This clone was seen more than once but under ten times. The chain uses TRBV19 and TRBJ2-7, with a tentative D call TRBD1 (6 bases). The germline gives CDR1 LNHDA, CDR2 SQIVND (reference sequence). V was clipped by 3 bases and J by 3 bases, with 9 bases between them. The CDR3 length is 13 residues. CDR3 region: CASSIQGRYEQYF. In nucleotides, the CDR3 is TGTGCCAGTAGTATTCAGGGGCGCTACGAGCAGTACTTC.

The chain uses TRBV5-1 and TRBJ2-5, with TRBD2 as a possible D gene (6 bases). This CDR3 is 15 amino acids long. Germline V gene sequence: CDR1 SGHRS, CDR2 YFSETQ. Trimming shortened V by 3 bases and J by 2 bases, and 14 bases separated the two germline ends. Here the CDR3 DNA reads TGCGCCAGCAGCTGGAGGGGAGCGGATCAAGAGACCCAGTACTTC. Protein: CASSWRGADQETQYF.

The genes are TRBV3-1 (or the pseudogene TRBV3-2) and TRBJ2-3; 14 nucleotides line up with TRBD2. Germline V lookup: CDR1 LGHDT, CDR2 YNNKEL (reference sequence). V was pared by 4 bases and J by 5 bases, with 8 bases of the junction left unmatched. The CDR3 has 17 amino acids. The CDR3 bases are TGTGCCAGCAGCCCCCAGGGGGGACTAGCGGGAGTAGATACGCAGTATTTT. Its translation is CASSPQGGLAGVDTQYF.

The chain combines TRBV19 with TRBJ2-7; the match to TRBD1 covers 11 bases. Trimming removed 4 bases from V and 3 bases from J; junction bases left unmatched: 2. Germline CDR1 and CDR2: LNHDA and SQIVND (reference sequence). The CDR3 sequence is 14 residues long. The CDR3 DNA is TGTGCCAGTAGTACCGGGACAGGGGGCTACGAGCAGTACTTC. As protein: CASSTGTGGYEQYF.

As for this clone: Other DNA sequences in this specimen translate into the identical CDR3. This chain joins TRBV9 and TRBJ2-1, with D perhaps TRBD2 (7 bases). CDR3 size: 15 residues. Trimming removed 0 bases at V and 4 bases at J, with 11 bases between. In germline, CDR1 is SGDLS, CDR2 YYNGEE. CDR3 sequence reads: CASSVEGGRYNEQFF. The CDR3 nucleotides are TGTGCCAGCAGCGTAGAGGGGGGGAGATACAATGAGCAGTTCTTC.

Comment on this clone: At the DNA level, this CDR3 is encoded by other sequences in the same sample as well. The chain combines TRBV18 with TRBJ2-7; 10 bases map to TRBD1. This CDR3 region has 14 residues. Germline assignment: CDR1 KGHSH and CDR2 LQKENI. V shed 6 bases and J 2 bases; nucleotides not matched to a gene: 4. The CDR3 spells CASSPGQGAYEQYF. For the CDR3, the DNA is TGTGCCAGCTCCCCTGGACAGGGGGCCTACGAGCAGTACTTC.

The chain joins TRBV2 to TRBJ2-2, with no clear D. Trimming took off 11 bases at V and 1 base at J, with 8 bases between the two ends. The CDR3 length is 12 residues. Germline V gene data show CDR1 as SNHLY and CDR2 as FYNNEI. DNA of the CDR3: TGTGCCTTCACAGTGAACACCGGGGAGCTGTTTTTT. This sequence encodes CAFTVNTGELFF. Full variable domain (rest looked up from reference TRBV2 and TRBJ2-2): EPEVTQTPSHQVTQMGQEVILRCVPISNHLYFYWYRQILGQKVEFLVSFYNNEISEKSEIFDDQFSVERPDGSNFTLKIRSTKLEDSAMYFCAFTVNTGELFFGEGSRLTVL.

The gene calls are TRBV6-5 and TRBJ2-1; possibly TRBD1 for D (5 bases). This CDR3 contains 16 residues. Germline lookup yields CDR1 MNHEY and CDR2 SVGAGI. Trimming stripped 0 bases from V and 6 bases from J, with 15 bases between. The CDR3 loop reads CASSYSIRPGLNEQFF. DNA of the CDR3: TGTGCCAGCAGTTACTCGATAAGGCCAGGGCTCAATGAGCAGTTCTTC.

The V and J genes are TRBV6-5 and TRBJ1-6, with unresolved D. Germline V gene sequence: CDR1 MNHEY, CDR2 SVGAGI. Trimming removed 6 bases at V and 11 bases at J, with 20 bases between. The CDR3 covers 15 residues. The CDR3 bases are TGTGCCAGCAGGCCGATCTGGGTGGAGGGAGCACCCCTCCACTTT. It encodes CASRPIWVEGAPLHF.

Notes on this clone: Mismatch with germline at one junction end may stem from a read error. The chain couples TRBV12-3 or TRBV12-4 to TRBJ2-1, with 14 positions matching TRBD2. The CDR3 loop spans 13 amino acids. The CDR3 DNA sequence: TGTGCCAGCAGCCAAGGGACTAGCGGGGGTATCGTCTTC. Protein product: CASSQGTSGGIVF.

To note about this clone: This sample also contains other DNA sequences that code for the same CDR3. The gene calls are TRBV27 and TRBJ2-7; TRBD1 might be the D (6 bases). Per germline, CDR1 MNHEY and CDR2 SMNVEV (reference sequence). Deletions cut 0 bases from V and 4 bases from J, with 7 bases between. The CDR3 sequence is 13 residues long. The CDR3 protein is CASSLSTGYEQYF. CDR3 bases: TGTGCCAGCAGTTTATCCACAGGGTACGAGCAGTACTTC.